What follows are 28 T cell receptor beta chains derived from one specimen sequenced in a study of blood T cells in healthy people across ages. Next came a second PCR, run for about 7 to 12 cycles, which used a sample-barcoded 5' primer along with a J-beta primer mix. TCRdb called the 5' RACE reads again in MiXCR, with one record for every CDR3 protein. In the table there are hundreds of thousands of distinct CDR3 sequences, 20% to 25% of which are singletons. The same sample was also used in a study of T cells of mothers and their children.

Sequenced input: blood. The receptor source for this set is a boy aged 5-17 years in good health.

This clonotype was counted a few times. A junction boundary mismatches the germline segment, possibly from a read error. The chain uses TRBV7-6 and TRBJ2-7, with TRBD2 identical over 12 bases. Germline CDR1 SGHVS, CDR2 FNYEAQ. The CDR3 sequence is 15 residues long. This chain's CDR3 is CASSSASGRAYGQYF. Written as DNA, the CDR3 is TGTGCCAGCAGCTCTGCTAGCGGGAGGGCCTACGGGCAGTACTTC.

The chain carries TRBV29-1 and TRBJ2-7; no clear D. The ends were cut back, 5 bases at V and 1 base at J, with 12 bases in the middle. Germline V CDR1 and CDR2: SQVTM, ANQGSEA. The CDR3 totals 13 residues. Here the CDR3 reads CSVIRPASYEQYF. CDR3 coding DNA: TGCAGCGTTATAAGGCCGGCATCCTACGAGCAGTACTTC.

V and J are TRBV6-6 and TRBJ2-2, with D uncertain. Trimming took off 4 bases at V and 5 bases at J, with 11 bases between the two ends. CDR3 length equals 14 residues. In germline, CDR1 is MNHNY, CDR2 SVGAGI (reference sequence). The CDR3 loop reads CASSFLTGTGELFF. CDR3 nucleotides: TGTGCCAGCAGTTTCCTGACCGGGACCGGGGAGCTGTTTTTT.

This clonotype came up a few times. The CDR3: CATWGGADEQYF. DNA of the CDR3: TGTGCCACCTGGGGGGGGGCGGACGAGCAGTACTTC. This rearrangement joins TRBV10-3 to TRBJ2-7; the D gene is possibly TRBD2 (7 bases). Trimming took 10 bases from V and 5 from J, leaving 15 bases between them. The germline V gene encodes CDR1 ENHRY and CDR2 SYGVKD. The CDR3 length is 12 residues.

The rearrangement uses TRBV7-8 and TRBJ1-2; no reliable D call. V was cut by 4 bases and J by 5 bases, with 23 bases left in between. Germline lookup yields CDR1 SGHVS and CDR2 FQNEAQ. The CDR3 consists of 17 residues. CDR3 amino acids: CASSSQVRFSLEYGYTF. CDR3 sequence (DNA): TGTGCCAGCAGCTCTCAAGTCCGGTTCTCTTTGGAGTATGGCTACACCTTC.

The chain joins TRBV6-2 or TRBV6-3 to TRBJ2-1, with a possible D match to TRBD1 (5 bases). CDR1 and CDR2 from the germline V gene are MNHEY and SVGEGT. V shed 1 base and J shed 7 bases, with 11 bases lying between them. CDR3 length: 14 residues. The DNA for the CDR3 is TGTGCCAGCAGTTACTTCGCAGGGTCTAATGAGCAGTTCTTC. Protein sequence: CASSYFAGSNEQFF.

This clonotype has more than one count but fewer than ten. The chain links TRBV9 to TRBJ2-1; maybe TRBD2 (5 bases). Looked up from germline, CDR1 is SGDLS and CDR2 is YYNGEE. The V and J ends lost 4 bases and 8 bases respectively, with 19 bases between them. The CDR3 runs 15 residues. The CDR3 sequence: CASSPPRTGWHEQFF. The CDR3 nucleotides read TGTGCCAGCAGCCCCCCCCGTACGGGATGGCATGAGCAGTTCTTC.

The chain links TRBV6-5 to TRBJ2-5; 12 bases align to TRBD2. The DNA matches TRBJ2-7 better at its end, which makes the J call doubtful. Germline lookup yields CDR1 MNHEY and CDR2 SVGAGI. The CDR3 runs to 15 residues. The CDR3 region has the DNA TGTGCCAGCAGGAGACTAGCGGGAGTCTTGAACGAGCAGTACTTC. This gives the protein CASRRLAGVLNEQYF.

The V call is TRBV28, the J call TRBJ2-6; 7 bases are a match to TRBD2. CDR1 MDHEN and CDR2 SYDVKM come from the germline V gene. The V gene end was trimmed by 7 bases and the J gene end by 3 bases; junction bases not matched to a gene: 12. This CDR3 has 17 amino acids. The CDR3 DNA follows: TGTGCCAGCACTCCCGTGCGGGGGACCAGTGGGGCCAACGTCCTGACTTTC. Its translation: CASTPVRGTSGANVLTF.

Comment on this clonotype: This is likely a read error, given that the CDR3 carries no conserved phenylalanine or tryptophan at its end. This CDR3 reads CASSYSEGLANYGYTI. CDR3 DNA sequence: TGTGCCAGCAGTTACTCCGAGGGGTTAGCTAACTATGGCTACACCATC. The rearrangement links TRBV6-5 to TRBJ1-2, with a tentative D call TRBD1 (5 bases). Germline V gene data show CDR1 as MNHEY and CDR2 as SVGAGI. There are 16 residues in the CDR3. Trimming took off 0 bases at V and 0 bases at J, with 11 bases between the two ends.

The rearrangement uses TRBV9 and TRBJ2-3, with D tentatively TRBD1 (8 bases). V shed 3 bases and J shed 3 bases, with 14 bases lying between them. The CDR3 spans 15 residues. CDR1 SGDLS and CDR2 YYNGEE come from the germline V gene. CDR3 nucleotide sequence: TGTGCCAGCAGCGCACAGGGGGGGATTACAGATACGCAGTATTTT. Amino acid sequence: CASSAQGGITDTQYF. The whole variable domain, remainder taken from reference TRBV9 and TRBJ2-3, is DSGVTQTPKHLITATGQRVTLRCSPRSGDLSVYWYQQSLDQGLQFLIQYYNGEERAKGNILERFSAQQFPDLHSELNLSSLELGDSALYFCASSAQGGITDTQYFGPGTRLTVL.

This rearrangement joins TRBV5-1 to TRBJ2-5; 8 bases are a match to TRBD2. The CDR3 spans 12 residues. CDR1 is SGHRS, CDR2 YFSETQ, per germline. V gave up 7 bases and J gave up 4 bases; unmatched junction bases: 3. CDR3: CASGAGGETQYF. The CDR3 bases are TGCGCCAGCGGCGCGGGGGGAGAGACCCAGTACTTC.

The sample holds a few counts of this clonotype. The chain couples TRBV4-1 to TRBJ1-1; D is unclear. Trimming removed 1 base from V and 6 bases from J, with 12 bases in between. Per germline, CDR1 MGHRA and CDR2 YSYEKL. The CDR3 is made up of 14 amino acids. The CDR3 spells CASSQVLPGSEAFF. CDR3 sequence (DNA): TGCGCCAGCAGCCAAGTTTTACCTGGGTCTGAAGCTTTCTTT.

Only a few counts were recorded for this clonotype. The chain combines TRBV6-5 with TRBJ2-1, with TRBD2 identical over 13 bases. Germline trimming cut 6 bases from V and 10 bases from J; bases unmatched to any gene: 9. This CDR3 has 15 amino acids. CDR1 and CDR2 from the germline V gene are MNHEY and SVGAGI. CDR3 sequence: CASSQGLGLAGEQFF. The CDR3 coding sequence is TGTGCCAGCAGCCAGGGCCTGGGACTAGCGGGGGAGCAGTTCTTC.

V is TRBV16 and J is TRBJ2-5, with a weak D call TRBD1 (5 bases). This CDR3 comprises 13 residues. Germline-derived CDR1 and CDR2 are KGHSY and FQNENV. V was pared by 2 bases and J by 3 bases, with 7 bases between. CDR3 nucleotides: TGTGCCAGCAGCCAAGACAGAAAAGAGACCCAGTACTTC. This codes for CASSQDRKETQYF.

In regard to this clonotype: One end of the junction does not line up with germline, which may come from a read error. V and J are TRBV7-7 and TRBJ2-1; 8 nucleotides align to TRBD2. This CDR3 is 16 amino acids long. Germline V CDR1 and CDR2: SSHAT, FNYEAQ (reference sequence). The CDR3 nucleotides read TGTGCTAGCAGCCGTAAACCGGGAGGGCCCTACAATGAGCAGTTCTTC. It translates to CASSRKPGGPYNEQFF.

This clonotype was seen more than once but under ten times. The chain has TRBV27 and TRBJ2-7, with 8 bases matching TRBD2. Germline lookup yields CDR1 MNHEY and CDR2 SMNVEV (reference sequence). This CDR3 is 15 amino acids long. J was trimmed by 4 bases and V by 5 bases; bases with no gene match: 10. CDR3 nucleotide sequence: TGTGCCAGCAGTCGAGGAGCGGGAGAATGGTACGAGCAGTACTTC. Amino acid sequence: CASSRGAGEWYEQYF.

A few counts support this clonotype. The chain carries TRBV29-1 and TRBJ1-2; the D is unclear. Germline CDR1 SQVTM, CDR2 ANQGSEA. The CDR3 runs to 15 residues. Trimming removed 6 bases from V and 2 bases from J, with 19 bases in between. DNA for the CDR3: TGCAGCGTCTTTGGGGTCACACAGAACAACTATGGCTACACCTTC. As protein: CSVFGVTQNNYGYTF.

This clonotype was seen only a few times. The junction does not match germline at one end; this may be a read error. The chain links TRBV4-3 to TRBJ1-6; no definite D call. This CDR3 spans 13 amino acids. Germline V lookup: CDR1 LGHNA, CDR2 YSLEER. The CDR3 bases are TGCGCCAGCAGCCAAGACCCTTCTACACCCTTCCACTTT. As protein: CASSQDPSTPFHF.

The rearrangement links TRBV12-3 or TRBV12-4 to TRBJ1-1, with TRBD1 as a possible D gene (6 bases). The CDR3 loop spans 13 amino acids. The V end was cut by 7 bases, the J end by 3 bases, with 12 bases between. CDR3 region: CASTLGAYTEAFF. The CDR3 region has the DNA TGTGCCAGCACCCTGGGGGCTTACACTGAAGCTTTCTTT.

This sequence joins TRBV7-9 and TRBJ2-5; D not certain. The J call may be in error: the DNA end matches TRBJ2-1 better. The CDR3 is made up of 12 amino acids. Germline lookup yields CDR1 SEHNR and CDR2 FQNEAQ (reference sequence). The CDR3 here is CASSLRRNEQFF. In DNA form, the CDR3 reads TGTGCCAGCAGCTTAAGGCGAAATGAGCAGTTCTTC.

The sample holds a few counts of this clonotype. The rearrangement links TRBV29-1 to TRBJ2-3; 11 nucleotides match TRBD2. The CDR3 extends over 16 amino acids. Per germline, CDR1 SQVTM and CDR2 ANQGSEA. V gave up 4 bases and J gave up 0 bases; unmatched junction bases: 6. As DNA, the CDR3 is TGCAGCGTTGCGGCTAGCGGGGGGCCTAGCACAGATACGCAGTATTTT. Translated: CSVAASGGPSTDTQYF.

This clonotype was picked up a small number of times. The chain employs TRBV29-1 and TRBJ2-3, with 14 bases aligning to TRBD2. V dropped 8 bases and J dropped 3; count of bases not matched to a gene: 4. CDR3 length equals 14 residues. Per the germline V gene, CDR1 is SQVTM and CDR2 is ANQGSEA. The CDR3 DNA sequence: TGCAGCCTACGGACTAGCGGGGGGACAGATACGCAGTATTTT. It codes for CSLRTSGGTDTQYF.

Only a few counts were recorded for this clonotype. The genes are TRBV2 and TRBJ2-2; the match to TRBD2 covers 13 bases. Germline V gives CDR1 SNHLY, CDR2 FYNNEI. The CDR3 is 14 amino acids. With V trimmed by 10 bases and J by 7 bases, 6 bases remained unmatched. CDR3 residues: CATRTSGSHGELFF. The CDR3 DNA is TGTGCCACCAGGACTAGCGGGAGTCACGGGGAGCTGTTTTTT.

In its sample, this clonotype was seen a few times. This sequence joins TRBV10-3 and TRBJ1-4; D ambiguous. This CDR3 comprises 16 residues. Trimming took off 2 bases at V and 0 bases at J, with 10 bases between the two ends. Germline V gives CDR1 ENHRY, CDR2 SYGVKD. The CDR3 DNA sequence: TGTGCCATCAGTGAGGGGCAGCGTGCAACTAATGAAAAACTGTTTTTT. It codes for CAISEGQRATNEKLFF.

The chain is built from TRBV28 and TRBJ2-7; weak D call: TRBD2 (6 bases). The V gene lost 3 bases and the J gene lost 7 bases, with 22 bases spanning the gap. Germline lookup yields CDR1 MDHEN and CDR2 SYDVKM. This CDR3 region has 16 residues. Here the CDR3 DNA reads TGTGCCAGCAGTTTGCCCCTGTGGGGGGAGCTAAGGGAGCAGTACTTC. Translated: CASSLPLWGELREQYF.

CDR3 sequence reads: CASTRDYEQYF. The CDR3 DNA is TGCGCCAGCACCAGGGACTACGAGCAGTACTTC. J is TRBJ2-5 and V is TRBV5-1; a weak D match, TRBD1 (5 bases). Near its end, the DNA agrees better with TRBJ2-7, so the J call may be wrong. The length of the CDR3 is 11 residues. Germline CDR1 SGHRS, CDR2 YFSETQ.

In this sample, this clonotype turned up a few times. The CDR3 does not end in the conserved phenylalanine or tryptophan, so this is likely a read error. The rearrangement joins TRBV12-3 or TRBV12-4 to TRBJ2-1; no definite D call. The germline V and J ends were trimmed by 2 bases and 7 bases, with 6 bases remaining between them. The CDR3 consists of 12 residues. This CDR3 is CASSLYGNEQFC. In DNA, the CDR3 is TGTGCCAGCAGTTTATACGGGAATGAGCAGTTCTGC.